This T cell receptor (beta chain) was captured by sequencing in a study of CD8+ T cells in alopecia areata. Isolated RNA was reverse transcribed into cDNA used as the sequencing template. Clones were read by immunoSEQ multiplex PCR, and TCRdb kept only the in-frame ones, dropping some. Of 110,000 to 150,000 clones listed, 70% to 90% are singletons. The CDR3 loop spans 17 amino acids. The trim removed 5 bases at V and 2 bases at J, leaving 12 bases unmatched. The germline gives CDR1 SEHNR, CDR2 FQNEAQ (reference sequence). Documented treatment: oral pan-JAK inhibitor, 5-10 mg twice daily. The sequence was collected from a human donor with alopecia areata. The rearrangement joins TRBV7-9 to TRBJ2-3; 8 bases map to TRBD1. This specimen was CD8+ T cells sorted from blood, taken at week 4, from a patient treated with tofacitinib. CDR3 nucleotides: TGTGCCAGCAGCCGCCCCGTTGGACAGGGTATCACAGATACGCAGTATTTT. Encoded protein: CASSRPVGQGITDTQYF.